The 10 T cell receptor beta chains reported below all come from one sample, sequenced in a study of vaccination and CD4 T cells after COVID-19. Their antigen targets remain unknown. Scientists ran DNA taken from cultured CD4+ T cells through the Oncomine TCR Beta short-read assay for sequencing. TCRdb re-analysed the PCR reads in MiXCR, keeping a single row per CDR3 protein. The top ten hold about a sixth of the sample, which has around 15,000 distinct CDR3 sequences, approximately 70% seen once. The treatment: approximately 9-day PBMC culture with coronavirus spike peptide pools or control peptides (ViraFEST assay). Sequencing input: CD4+ T cells from blood, cultured in vitro. The receptors here all came from a human donor who had recovered from COVID-19.

The genes are TRBV6-4 and TRBJ2-3; possibly TRBD2 for D (6 bases). The V and J ends lost 2 bases and 0 bases respectively, with 12 bases between them. The CDR3 loop spans 16 amino acids. Germline V gene data show CDR1 as MRHNA and CDR2 as SNTAGT. CDR3 region: CASSDPASESTDTQYF. The CDR3 nucleotides read TGTGCCAGCAGTGACCCGGCTAGCGAAAGCACAGATACGCAGTATTTT.

The chain combines TRBV20-1 with TRBJ2-2; no firm D call. This CDR3 has 12 amino acids. Germline CDR1 is DFQATT and CDR2 is SNEGSKA (reference sequence). The germline V and J ends were trimmed by 1 base and 8 bases, with 8 bases remaining between them. This CDR3 is CSARVRRGELFF. The CDR3 DNA reads as TGCAGTGCTAGAGTTCGACGAGGGGAGCTGTTTTTT.

This sequence joins TRBV27 and TRBJ2-5; D not certain. The CDR3 runs 11 residues. Germline loops: CDR1 MNHEY, CDR2 SMNVEV (reference sequence). V lost 6 bases, J lost 4 bases, and 6 bases lay in between. The CDR3 DNA reads as TGTGCCAGCAGATCCCCAGAGACCCAGTACTTC. Amino acid sequence: CASRSPETQYF.

The genes are TRBV7-8 and TRBJ2-5; D is unresolved. The CDR3 is 11 residues long. Trimming cost V 2 bases and J 4 bases, with 2 bases left between them. In germline, CDR1 is SGHVS, CDR2 FQNEAQ. For the CDR3, the DNA is TGTGCCAGCAGCTTATCAGAGACCCAGTACTTC. This sequence encodes CASSLSETQYF.

This chain joins TRBV7-9 and TRBJ1-5; weak D call: TRBD1 (5 bases). Germline V gene lookup returns CDR1 SEHNR and CDR2 FQNEAQ (reference sequence). This CDR3 has 13 amino acids. V dropped 5 bases and J dropped 6 bases, with 11 bases sitting between them. CDR3 nucleotide sequence: TGTGCCAGCAGCGCCACAGGCGGTCAGCCCCAGCATTTT. Translation gives CASSATGGQPQHF.

V is TRBV2 and J is TRBJ1-5, with a weak D call TRBD1 (5 bases). Looked up from germline, CDR1 is SNHLY and CDR2 is FYNNEI. There are 18 residues in the CDR3. V lost 5 bases and J 0 bases, leaving 20 bases between the germline ends. CDR3: CASSRGGAPDISNQPQHF. CDR3 bases: TGTGCCAGCAGTAGGGGAGGGGCACCCGATATTAGCAATCAGCCCCAGCATTTT. Supplemented by reference TRBV2 and TRBJ1-5, the full variable domain reads EPEVTQTPSHQVTQMGQEVILRCVPISNHLYFYWYRQILGQKVEFLVSFYNNEISEKSEIFDDQFSVERPDGSNFTLKIRSTKLEDSAMYFCASSRGGAPDISNQPQHFGDGTRLSIL.

J is TRBJ2-3 and V is TRBV20-1; 7 bases are shared with TRBD2. CDR3 size: 14 residues. Germline assignment: CDR1 DFQATT and CDR2 SNEGSKA (reference sequence). V trimming: 0 bases; J trimming: 6 bases; junction bases outside the gene matches: 6. The CDR3 bases are TGCAGTGCTAGAGAGGGAGGGAGGCCGGATACGCAGTATTTT. Amino acids: CSAREGGRPDTQYF.

This rearrangement joins TRBV5-4 to TRBJ1-2; 7 nucleotides agree with TRBD1. Germline CDR1 is SGHNT and CDR2 is YYREEE (reference sequence). CDR3 length: 14 residues. Trimming took 8 bases from V and 2 from J; bases not matched to a gene: 9. CDR3 sequence reads: CASRGDRANYGYTF. For the CDR3, the DNA is TGTGCCAGTCGAGGGGACAGAGCGAACTATGGCTACACCTTC.

The rearrangement links TRBV27 to TRBJ1-2; D gene unclear. The V gene lost 6 bases and the J gene lost 7 bases, with 21 bases spanning the gap. Germline CDR1 is MNHEY and CDR2 is SMNVEV (reference sequence). The CDR3 is made up of 15 amino acids. The CDR3 region is CASRRVGVRQSGYTF. Written as DNA, the CDR3 is TGTGCCAGCAGGAGAGTAGGCGTTAGGCAGTCTGGCTACACCTTC.

The V call is TRBV20-1, the J call TRBJ2-3; D might be TRBD2 (5 bases). CDR1 and CDR2 from the germline V gene are DFQATT and SNEGSKA (reference sequence). Trimming pared 7 bases from V and 1 base from J, leaving 21 bases between. This CDR3 is built from 16 residues. The CDR3 DNA reads TGCAGTGGGAGGACGACCGATGGCGGTGGCACAGATACGCAGTATTTT. This encodes CSGRTTDGGGTDTQYF.